The text below deals with one T cell receptor beta chain. Measured with immunoSEQ multiplex PCR; TCRdb has only the in-frame clones, and not every one. The table shows fewer than 250,000 clones, with approximately 86% occurring only once. The data originate from a study of blood T cell repertoires in COVID-19. Sample: PBMCs or T cells enriched from blood (not recorded which). The receptor comes from a woman aged 40 to 50 with acute COVID-19.

This chain's CDR3 is CASSLRQGGDTQYF. The DNA for the CDR3 is TGTGCCAGCAGCTTACGACAGGGAGGAGATACGCAGTATTTT. This chain uses TRBV7-2 with TRBJ2-3; the D gene is possibly TRBD1 (7 bases). Trimming removed 2 bases from V and 5 bases from J, with 11 bases in between. The V gene's germline CDR1 is SGHTA and CDR2 FQGNSA. CDR3 size: 14 residues.